The present TCR beta chain was sequenced within a study of OX40 agonist ivuxolimab in advanced cancers. Assay: immunoSEQ multiplex PCR; the TCRdb copy retains only in-frame clones and omits some. The profile shows fewer than 70,000 clones, 84% of them singletons. The CDR3 is 12 amino acids. Germline CDR1 and CDR2: SQVTM and ANQGSEA. V was trimmed by 4 bases and J by 1 base, leaving 7 bases between them. The chain carries TRBV29-1 and TRBJ1-1, with unresolved D. The sequencing here drew on CD4+ or CD8+ T cells sorted from blood, taken in a trial of the OX40 agonist ivuxolimab. This receptor was obtained from an adult with an advanced solid tumor such as melanoma, head and neck, liver or kidney cancer. The CDR3 loop reads CSVVFGNTEAFF. The CDR3 DNA reads as TGCAGCGTTGTTTTCGGGAACACTGAAGCTTTCTTT.